The clone carrying this TCR beta chain was seen a single time. This sample stems from a study of T cell changes during pregnancy in multiple sclerosis. The germline CDR1 and CDR2 sequences are SQVTM and ANQGSEA. This CDR3 has 16 amino acids. With V trimmed by 7 bases and J by 2 bases, 13 bases remained unmatched. The method was immunoSEQ multiplex PCR; TCRdb's version includes in-frame clones alone and lacks a portion of them. The sample lists about 40,000 clones; about 94% were seen once. This material consisted of CD4+ T cells from peripheral blood mononuclear cells, taken after pregnancy. This receptor was taken from a female donor with multiple sclerosis, enrolled in a pregnancy study. The rearrangement links TRBV29-1 to TRBJ2-1; 8 nucleotides align to TRBD1. The CDR3 region is CSADQGAGVPYNEQFF. CDR3 sequence (DNA): TGCAGCGCAGATCAGGGGGCCGGAGTACCCTACAATGAGCAGTTCTTC.